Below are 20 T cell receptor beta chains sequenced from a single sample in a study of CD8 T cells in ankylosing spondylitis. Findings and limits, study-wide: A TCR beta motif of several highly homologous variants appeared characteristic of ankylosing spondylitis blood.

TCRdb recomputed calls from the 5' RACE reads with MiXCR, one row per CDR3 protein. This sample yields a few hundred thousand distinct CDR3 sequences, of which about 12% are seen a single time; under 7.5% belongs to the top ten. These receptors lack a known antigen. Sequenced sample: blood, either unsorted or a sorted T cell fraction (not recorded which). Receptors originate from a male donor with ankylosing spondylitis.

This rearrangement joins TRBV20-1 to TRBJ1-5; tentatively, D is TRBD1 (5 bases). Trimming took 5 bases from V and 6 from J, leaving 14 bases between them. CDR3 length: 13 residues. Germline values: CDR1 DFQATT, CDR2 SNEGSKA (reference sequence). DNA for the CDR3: TGCAGTGCTCCCTGGGGGGGATCTCAGCCCCAGCATTTT. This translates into CSAPWGGSQPQHF.

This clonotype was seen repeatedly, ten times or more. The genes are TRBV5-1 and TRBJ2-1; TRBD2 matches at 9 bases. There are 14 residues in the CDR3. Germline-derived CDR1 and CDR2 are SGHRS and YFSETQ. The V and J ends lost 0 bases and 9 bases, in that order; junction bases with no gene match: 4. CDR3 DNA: TGCGCCAGCAGCTTGGGTCTAGCGGGGCGTGAGCAGTTCTTC. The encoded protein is CASSLGLAGREQFF.

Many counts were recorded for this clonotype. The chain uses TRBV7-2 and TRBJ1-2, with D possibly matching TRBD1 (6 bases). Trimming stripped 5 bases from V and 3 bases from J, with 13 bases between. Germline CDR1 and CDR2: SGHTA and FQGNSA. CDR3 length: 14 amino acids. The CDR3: CASSRGQIDYGYTF. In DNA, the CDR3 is TGTGCCAGCAGCCGGGGGCAGATCGACTATGGCTACACCTTC.

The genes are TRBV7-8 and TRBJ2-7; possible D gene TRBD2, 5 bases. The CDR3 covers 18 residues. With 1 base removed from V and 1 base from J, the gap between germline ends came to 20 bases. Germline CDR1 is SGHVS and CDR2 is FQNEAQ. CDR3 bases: TGTGCCAGCAGCTTAGTTCCCGGCGGAGGTAGTACTTCCTACGAGCAGTACTTC. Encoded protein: CASSLVPGGGSTSYEQYF.

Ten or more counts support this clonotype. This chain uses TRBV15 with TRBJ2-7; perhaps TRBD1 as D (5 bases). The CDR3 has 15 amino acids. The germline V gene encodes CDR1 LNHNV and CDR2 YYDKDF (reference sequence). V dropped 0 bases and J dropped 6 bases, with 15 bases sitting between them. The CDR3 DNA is TGTGCCACCAGCAGAGATAGGTTAACAACAGGCGAGCAGTACGTC. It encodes CATSRDRLTTGEQYV.

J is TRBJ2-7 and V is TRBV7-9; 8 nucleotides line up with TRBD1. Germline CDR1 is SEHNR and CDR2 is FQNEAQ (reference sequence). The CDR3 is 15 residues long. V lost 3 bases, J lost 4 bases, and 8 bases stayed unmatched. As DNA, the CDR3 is TGTGCCAGCAGCTTGGACTACAGGGGGGCTTACGAGCAGTACTTC. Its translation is CASSLDYRGAYEQYF.

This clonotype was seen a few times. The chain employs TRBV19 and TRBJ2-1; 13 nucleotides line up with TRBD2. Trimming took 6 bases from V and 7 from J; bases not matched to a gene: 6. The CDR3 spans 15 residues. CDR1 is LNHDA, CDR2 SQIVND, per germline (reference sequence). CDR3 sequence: CASSPGTSGKNEQFF. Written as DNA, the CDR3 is TGTGCCAGTAGCCCTGGGACTAGCGGGAAGAATGAGCAGTTCTTC.

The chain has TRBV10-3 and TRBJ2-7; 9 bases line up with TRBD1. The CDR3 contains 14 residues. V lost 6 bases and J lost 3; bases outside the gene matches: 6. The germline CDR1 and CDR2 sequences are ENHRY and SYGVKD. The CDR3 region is CAISPGQGIYEQYF. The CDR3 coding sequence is TGTGCCATCAGCCCGGGACAGGGTATCTACGAGCAGTACTTC.

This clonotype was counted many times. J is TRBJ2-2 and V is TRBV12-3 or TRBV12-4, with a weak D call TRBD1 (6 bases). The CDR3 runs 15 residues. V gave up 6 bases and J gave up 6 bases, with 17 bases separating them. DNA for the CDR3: TGTGCCAGCAGAAACAGGGTCAGTGGATCCGGGGAGCTGTTTTTT. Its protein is CASRNRVSGSGELFF.

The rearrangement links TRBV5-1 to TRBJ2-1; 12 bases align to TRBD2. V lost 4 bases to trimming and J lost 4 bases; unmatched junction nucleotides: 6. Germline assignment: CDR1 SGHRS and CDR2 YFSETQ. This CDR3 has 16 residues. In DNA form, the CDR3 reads TGCGCCAGCAGCACGGGGACTAGCGGGCAGTACAATGAGCAGTTCTTC. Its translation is CASSTGTSGQYNEQFF. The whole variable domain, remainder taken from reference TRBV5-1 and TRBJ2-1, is KAGVTQTPRYLIKTRGQQVTLSCSPISGHRSVSWYQQTPGQGLQFLFEYFSETQRNKGNFPGRFSGRQFSNSRSEMNVSTLELGDSALYLCASSTGTSGQYNEQFFGPGTRLTVL.

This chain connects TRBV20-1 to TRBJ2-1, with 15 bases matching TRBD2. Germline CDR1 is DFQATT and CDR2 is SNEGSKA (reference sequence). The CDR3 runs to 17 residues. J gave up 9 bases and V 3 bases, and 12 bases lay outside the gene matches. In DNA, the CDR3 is TGCAGTGCTAGGGGGATTGGGGGACTAGCGGGAGGTGGTGAGCAGTTCTTC. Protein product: CSARGIGGLAGGGEQFF.

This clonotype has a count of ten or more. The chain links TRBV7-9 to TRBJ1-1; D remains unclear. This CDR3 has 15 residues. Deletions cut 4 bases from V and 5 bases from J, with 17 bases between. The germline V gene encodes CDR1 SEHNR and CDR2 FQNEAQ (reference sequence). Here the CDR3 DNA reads TGTGCCAGCAGCTCGACACCCGCGGGGAGGACTGAAGCTTTCTTT. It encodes CASSSTPAGRTEAFF.

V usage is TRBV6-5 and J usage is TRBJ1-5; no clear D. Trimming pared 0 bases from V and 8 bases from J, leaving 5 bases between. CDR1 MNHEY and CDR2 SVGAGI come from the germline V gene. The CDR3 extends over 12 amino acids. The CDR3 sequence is CASSYSWEPQHF. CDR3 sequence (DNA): TGTGCCAGCAGTTACTCGTGGGAGCCCCAGCATTTT.

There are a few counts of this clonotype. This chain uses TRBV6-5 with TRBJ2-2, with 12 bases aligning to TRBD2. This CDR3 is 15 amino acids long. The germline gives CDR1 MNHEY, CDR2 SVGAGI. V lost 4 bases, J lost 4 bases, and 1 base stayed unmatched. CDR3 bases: TGTGCCAGCAGTTCGACTAGCGGGGGCACCGGGGAGCTGTTTTTT. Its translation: CASSSTSGGTGELFF.

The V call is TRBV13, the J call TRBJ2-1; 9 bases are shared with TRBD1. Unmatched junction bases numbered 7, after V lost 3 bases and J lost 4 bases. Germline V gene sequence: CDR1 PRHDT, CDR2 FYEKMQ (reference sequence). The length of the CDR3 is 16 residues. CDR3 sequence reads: CASSLERTGAYNEQFF. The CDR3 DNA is TGTGCCAGCAGCTTGGAGCGGACAGGGGCATACAATGAGCAGTTCTTC. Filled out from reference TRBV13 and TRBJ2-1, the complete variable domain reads AAGVIQSPRHLIKEKRETATLKCYPIPRHDTVYWYQQGPGQDPQFLISFYEKMQSDKGSIPDRFSAQQFSDYHSELNMSSLELGDSALYFCASSLERTGAYNEQFFGPGTRLTVL.

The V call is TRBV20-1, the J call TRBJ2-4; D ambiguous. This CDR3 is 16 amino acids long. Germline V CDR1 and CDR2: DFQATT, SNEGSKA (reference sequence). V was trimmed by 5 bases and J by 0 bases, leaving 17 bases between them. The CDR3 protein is CSAPPHPSLAKNIQYF. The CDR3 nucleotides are TGCAGTGCTCCGCCCCATCCGAGCTTAGCCAAAAACATTCAGTACTTC.

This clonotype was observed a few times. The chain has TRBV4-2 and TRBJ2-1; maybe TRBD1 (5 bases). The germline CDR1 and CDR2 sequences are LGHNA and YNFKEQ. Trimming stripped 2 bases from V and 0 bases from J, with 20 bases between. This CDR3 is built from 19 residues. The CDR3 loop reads CASSQFEKTVRSSYNEQFF. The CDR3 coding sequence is TGTGCCAGCAGCCAATTTGAAAAGACAGTCCGTAGCTCCTACAATGAGCAGTTCTTC.

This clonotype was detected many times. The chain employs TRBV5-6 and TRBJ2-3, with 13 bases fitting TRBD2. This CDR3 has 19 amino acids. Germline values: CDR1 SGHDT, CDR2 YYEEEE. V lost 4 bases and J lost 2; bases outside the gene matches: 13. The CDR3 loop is CASSLLAGGLSKHTDTQYF. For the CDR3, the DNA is TGTGCCAGCAGCCTACTAGCGGGAGGGCTCTCCAAACACACAGATACGCAGTATTTT.

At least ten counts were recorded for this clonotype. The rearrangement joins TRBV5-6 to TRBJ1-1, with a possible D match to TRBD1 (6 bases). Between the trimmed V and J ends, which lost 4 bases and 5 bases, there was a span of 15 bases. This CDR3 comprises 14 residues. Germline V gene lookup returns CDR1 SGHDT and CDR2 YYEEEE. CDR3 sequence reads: CASSPGGRGTEAFF. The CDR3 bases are TGTGCCAGCAGCCCCGGGGGCCGGGGGACTGAAGCTTTCTTT.

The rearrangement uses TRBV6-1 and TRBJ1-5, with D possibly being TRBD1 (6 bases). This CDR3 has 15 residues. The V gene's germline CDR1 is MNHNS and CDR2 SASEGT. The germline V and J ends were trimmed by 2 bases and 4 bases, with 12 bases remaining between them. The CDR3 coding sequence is TGTGCCAGCAGTGAATGGGGGCAGCCTAATCAGCCCCAGCATTTT. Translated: CASSEWGQPNQPQHF.